Presented here are 30 T cell receptor beta chains from one specimen sequenced in a study of tumor and adjacent non-tumor tissue in lung cancer. This sample's RNA came from whole unsorted tissue. More than 3 cm separated this lung sample from the edge of the tumor. A modified ARM-PCR protocol with three rounds of nested PCR amplified TCRbeta. TCRdb re-called the multiplex PCR reads through MiXCR, storing one row per CDR3 protein. This table has fewer than 55,000 distinct CDR3 sequences, roughly two thirds appearing once. Sequencing input: distant non-tumor lung tissue. The receptors come from a woman in her 40s with non-small cell lung cancer.

A remark on this clonotype: No conserved phenylalanine or tryptophan is present at the end of the CDR3, so a read error is the likely explanation. The genes are TRBV6-1 and TRBJ1-5, with unresolved D. Per the germline V gene, CDR1 is MNHNS and CDR2 is SASEGT. The CDR3 spans 17 residues. The CDR3 bases are TGTGCCAGCAGTGAATTCGGGTCGGCTTATAGCAATCAACCCCAGCATTCT. Translated: CASSEFGSAYSNQPQHS.

This chain connects TRBV28 to TRBJ1-4; D is unresolved. Trimming stripped 3 bases from V and 5 bases from J, with 13 bases between. Germline V gene sequence: CDR1 MDHEN, CDR2 SYDVKM. The CDR3 sequence is 15 residues long. This chain's CDR3 is CASSFTAEGNEKLFF. CDR3 bases: TGTGCCAGCAGTTTTACCGCCGAGGGAAATGAAAAACTGTTTTTT.

The table lists this clonotype with a count of one. Since a much larger clone is just one base distant, this may be a read error. The rearrangement links TRBV20-1 to TRBJ2-1, with TRBD2 matching 9 bases. The CDR3 has 15 amino acids. CDR1 and CDR2 from the germline V gene are DFQATT and SNEGSKA (reference sequence). Trimming removed 5 bases from V and 5 bases from J; junction bases left unmatched: 10. The CDR3 loop is CSAHRSLAGNNEQFF. Written as DNA, the CDR3 is TGCAGTGCTCACCGGAGTCTAGCGGGAAACAATGAGCAGTTCTTC.

With respect to this clonotype: This clone may be a read error of a much larger clone one base away. The chain's CDR3 is CSVSVQGSTEYF. The CDR3 DNA reads as TGCAGTGTTAGTGTGCAGGGTTCTACCGAGTACTTC. The J gene is TRBJ2-7, the V gene TRBV20-1, with D tentatively TRBD1 (5 bases). V gave up 7 bases and J gave up 11 bases, with 21 bases separating them. Germline V gene sequence: CDR1 DFQATT, CDR2 SNEGSKA (reference sequence). This CDR3 contains 12 residues.

There are many counts of this clonotype. The V gene is TRBV19, the J gene TRBJ2-5, with D unclear. Germline assignment: CDR1 LNHDA and CDR2 SQIVND (reference sequence). V was shortened by 4 bases and J by 2 bases, with 11 bases between the two germline ends. The CDR3 consists of 14 residues. The CDR3 DNA sequence: TGTGCCAGTAGTACGGCTGCCGCACAAGAGACCCAGTACTTC. Encoded protein: CASSTAAAQETQYF.

This clonotype was seen ten or more times. CDR3 nucleotides: TGTGCCAGCAGCTTGGGCAAACAGGCGAGCTCCTACAATGAGCAGTTCTTC. This gives the protein CASSLGKQASSYNEQFF. The chain recombines TRBV5-5 with TRBJ2-1; tentatively, D is TRBD1 (5 bases). The V gene's germline CDR1 is SGHKS and CDR2 YYEKEE (reference sequence). The CDR3 runs 17 residues. Trimming removed 0 bases at V and 0 bases at J, with 13 bases between.

The V and J genes are TRBV30 and TRBJ2-1; D call uncertain. Germline CDR1 reads GTSNPN; CDR2 reads SVGIG (reference sequence). The CDR3 loop spans 14 amino acids. Trimming cost V 5 bases and J 6 bases, with 17 bases left between them. The chain's CDR3 is CAWVRDSTTNEQFF. CDR3 sequence (DNA): TGTGCCTGGGTGCGTGACTCCACTACCAATGAGCAGTTCTTC.

The V call is TRBV19, the J call TRBJ1-1; weak D call: TRBD1 (6 bases). CDR3 size: 14 residues. Trimming cost V 6 bases and J 4 bases, with 15 bases left between them. Germline V lookup: CDR1 LNHDA, CDR2 SQIVND (reference sequence). The CDR3 bases are TGTGCCAGTAGGTTTGGGGGCGCGAGCACTGAAGCTTTCTTT. As protein: CASRFGGASTEAFF.

This clonotype has a handful of counts. A read error may explain this, as a much larger clone is one base away. This chain joins TRBV5-6 and TRBJ1-4; the D is unclear. The CDR3 runs to 12 residues. In germline, CDR1 is SGHDT, CDR2 YYEEEE. As DNA, the CDR3 is TGTGTCAGCAGCTTTGGAGATGAAAAACTGTTTTTT. Translating gives CVSSFGDEKLFF.

The chain has TRBV30 and TRBJ2-7; 8 nucleotides agree with TRBD1. Germline CDR1 and CDR2: GTSNPN and SVGIG (reference sequence). Trimming cost V 0 bases and J 6 bases; bases outside gene matches: 10. CDR3 length: 15 amino acids. The CDR3 reads CAWSVETGDQSEQYF. CDR3 nucleotide sequence: TGTGCCTGGAGTGTGGAGACAGGGGACCAGAGCGAGCAGTACTTC.

The table lists this clonotype with many counts. The genes are TRBV6-1 and TRBJ2-3; 7 nucleotides agree with TRBD2. J gave up 4 bases and V 10 bases, and 14 bases lay outside the gene matches. The CDR3 is made up of 15 amino acids. Germline V gene data show CDR1 as MNHNS and CDR2 as SASEGT. Written as DNA, the CDR3 is TGTGCCACCGTACTCCATAGCGGGCTAGCAGATACGCAGTATTTT. Translated, it gives CATVLHSGLADTQYF.

Regarding this clonotype: One end of the junction is discordant with germline, which a read error may explain. The chain couples TRBV4-2 to TRBJ2-3; D might be TRBD2 (5 bases). The germline V gene has CDR1 LGHNA and CDR2 YNFKEQ. CDR3 length equals 18 residues. CDR3 coding DNA: TGTGCCAGCAGTCAAGCGATGAGGGCTAACGGGGTGGGAGATACGCAGTATTTT. Protein product: CASSQAMRANGVGDTQYF.

Turning to this clonotype: No conserved phenylalanine or tryptophan ends this CDR3, so it is likely a read error. V and J are TRBV20-1 and TRBJ2-7; 9 bases map to TRBD1. Germline V gives CDR1 DFQATT, CDR2 SNEGSKA (reference sequence). CDR3 length: 14 amino acids. With 5 bases clipped from V and 3 bases from J, the junction kept 8 bases outside the gene matches. This CDR3 reads CSAGVPGQGYEQYS. The CDR3 DNA reads as TGCAGTGCTGGTGTCCCGGGACAGGGCTACGAGCAGTACTCC.

This clonotype was detected once. The chain has TRBV7-9 and TRBJ2-3, with 8 bases lining up with TRBD2. V trimming: 1 base; J trimming: 8 bases; junction bases outside the gene matches: 14. This CDR3 is 17 amino acids long. Germline-derived CDR1 and CDR2 are SEHNR and FQNEAQ (reference sequence). This chain's CDR3 is CASSLESSAGVAGTQYF. The CDR3, as DNA: TGTGCCAGCAGCTTAGAGTCTTCAGCGGGAGTAGCCGGTACGCAGTATTTT.

This clonotype was found many times. The CDR3 reads CSATDLYEQFF. CDR3 coding DNA: TGCAGTGCTACAGATTTGTATGAGCAGTTCTTC. The chain links TRBV20-1 to TRBJ2-1; D ambiguous. Trimming stripped 4 bases from V and 8 bases from J, with 9 bases between. CDR1 DFQATT and CDR2 SNEGSKA come from the germline V gene (reference sequence). This CDR3 spans 11 amino acids.

Comments on this clonotype: At one boundary the junction diverges from the germline segment, which might be a read error. The chain uses TRBV6-6 and TRBJ1-4, with D uncertain. The germline gives CDR1 MNHNY, CDR2 SVGAGI (reference sequence). The CDR3 runs to 21 residues. DNA of the CDR3: TGTGCCAGCGGTTACTCGAGAGGTGGCACGTACCACACTTCAACTAATGAAAAACTATTTTTT. Translation: CASGYSRGGTYHTSTNEKLFF.

Regarding this clonotype: The junction departs from the called germline gene at one end, perhaps through a read error. This chain connects TRBV11-2 to TRBJ2-7; 7 bases agree with TRBD1. The germline V gene encodes CDR1 SGHAT and CDR2 FQNNGV. The length of the CDR3 is 16 residues. This CDR3 is CTSSLVRSDRTYKQYF. CDR3 bases: TGTACCAGCAGCTTAGTTAGATCGGACAGGACCTACAAGCAGTACTTC.

The rearrangement links TRBV5-1 to TRBJ2-1; 9 bases agree with TRBD1. The CDR3 is 14 amino acids. J was trimmed by 7 bases and V by 3 bases; bases with no gene match: 5. CDR1 and CDR2 (germline): SGHRS, YFSETQ. CDR3 sequence reads: CASSYRGPSNEQFF. The CDR3 DNA reads TGCGCCAGCAGCTACAGGGGGCCCTCGAATGAGCAGTTCTTC.

The table lists this clonotype with a count of one. Likely a read error: the CDR3 ends without its conserved phenylalanine or tryptophan. The rearrangement links TRBV15 to TRBJ2-7; D might be TRBD1 (6 bases). The germline V gene has CDR1 LNHNV and CDR2 YYDKDF (reference sequence). V lost 0 bases and J lost 3, with 12 bases in between. This CDR3 has 15 amino acids. The CDR3 region has the DNA TGTGCCACCAGCAGAGAGGGGGCTTCGAGCTACGAGCAGTACTTG. Protein: CATSREGASSYEQYL.

With respect to this clonotype: The junction differs from germline at one of its ends, possibly a read error. The chain couples TRBV11-1 to TRBJ2-1; TRBD1 is a possible D gene (6 bases). Per germline, CDR1 SGHAT and CDR2 FQDESV (reference sequence). The CDR3 is 16 amino acids. The CDR3 DNA reads TGTGCCAGCGGCGTAGGACCGGGGCAGGGGCACAATGAGCACTTCTTC. Translation: CASGVGPGQGHNEHFF. Looking up the rest from reference TRBV11-1 and TRBJ2-1 gives the full variable domain: EAEVAQSPRYKITEKSQAVAFWCDPISGHATLYWYRQILGQGPELLVQFQDESVVDDSQLPKDRFSAERLKGVDSTLKIQPAELGDSAMYLCASGVGPGQGHNEHFFGPGTRLTVL.

In this sample, this clonotype turned up many times. This rearrangement joins TRBV4-2 to TRBJ2-3; 8 nucleotides align to TRBD2. The junction had 3 bases not matched to a gene; V was cut back by 0 bases and J by 4 bases. CDR1 and CDR2 from the germline V gene are LGHNA and YNFKEQ. CDR3 length: 15 amino acids. CDR3 residues: CASSQDRGGADTQYF. DNA of the CDR3: TGTGCCAGCAGCCAAGATCGGGGGGGAGCAGATACGCAGTATTTT.

A remark on this clonotype: Given a much more abundant clone one base away, this may be a read error. The chain is built from TRBV30 and TRBJ2-7; 10 nucleotides align to TRBD1. CDR1 GTSNPN and CDR2 SVGIG come from the germline V gene (reference sequence). V was clipped by 5 bases and J by 5 bases; unmatched bases: 12. CDR3 length: 15 amino acids. The CDR3 sequence: CAWDNPGDRGDEQYF. The CDR3 bases are TGTGCCTGGGATAACCCGGGGGACAGGGGAGACGAGCAGTACTTC.

This clonotype was seen only a few times. A much larger clone differs by one base, so this may be a read error. This chain uses TRBV5-4 with TRBJ2-4, with a possible D match to TRBD1 (6 bases). The CDR3 is 14 residues long. Germline values: CDR1 SGHNT, CDR2 YYREEE (reference sequence). The CDR3 sequence: CAGSSGTHKNIQYF. The CDR3 DNA follows: TGTGCCGGCAGCTCCGGGACACACAAAAACATTCAGTACTTC.

This clonotype came up a few times. This sequence may be a read error, since a much larger clone differs from it by one base. The chain carries TRBV4-1 and TRBJ1-6; D gene ambiguous. The V end lost 6 bases, the J end lost 3 bases, and 9 bases lay between the germline ends. Germline V lookup: CDR1 MGHRA, CDR2 YSYEKL. The CDR3 is 14 amino acids. Here the CDR3 DNA reads TGCGCCAGCAGTTTGAGCTGCTATAATTCACCCCTCCACTTT. The encoded protein is CASSLSCYNSPLHF.

As to this clonotype: The junction departs from germline at one end; a sequencing error may be responsible. The rearrangement links TRBV5-1 to TRBJ2-1, with 9 bases matching TRBD1. Germline V lookup: CDR1 SGHRS, CDR2 YFSETQ. The CDR3 is 16 residues long. CDR3: CANGLAPDRGDNEQSF. The CDR3 DNA sequence: TGCGCCAACGGCTTGGCCCCGGACAGGGGAGACAATGAGCAGTCCTTC.

This clonotype was seen more than once but under ten times. One base away lies a much larger clone, so this may be a sequencing read error. The gene calls are TRBV12-3 or TRBV12-4 and TRBJ2-5; D gene uncertain. The CDR3 length is 13 residues. Between the trimmed V and J ends, which lost 3 bases and 3 bases, there was a span of 8 bases. Here the CDR3 reads CASSFNQEETQYF. The CDR3 region has the DNA TGTGCCAGCAGTTTCAACCAGGAAGAGACCCAGTACTTC.

This clonotype was detected once. V is TRBV5-4 and J is TRBJ2-1; no clear D gene. Germline CDR1 SGHNT, CDR2 YYREEE (reference sequence). CDR3 size: 14 residues. V was trimmed by 2 bases and J by 8 bases, leaving 14 bases between them. The CDR3 coding sequence is TGTGCCAGCAGCTTCTGGCTGGGGTACTATGAGCAGTTCTTC. This codes for CASSFWLGYYEQFF.

The chain links TRBV24-1 to TRBJ1-5; TRBD1 matches at 7 bases. Trimming took 7 bases from V and 3 from J; bases not matched to a gene: 8. The length of the CDR3 is 15 residues. Germline V gene sequence: CDR1 KGHDR, CDR2 SFDVKD. CDR3 sequence: CATSGGDSYNQPQHF. The CDR3 bases are TGTGCCACCAGCGGAGGGGACAGTTACAATCAGCCCCAGCATTTT.

This chain links TRBV6-1 with TRBJ1-2; the D gene is possibly TRBD1 (5 bases). Trimming shortened V by 2 bases and J by 10 bases, and 17 bases separated the two germline ends. This CDR3 comprises 14 residues. In germline, CDR1 is MNHNS, CDR2 SASEGT. The CDR3 here is CASSEWAGPCDYTF. The DNA for the CDR3 is TGTGCCAGCAGTGAATGGGCAGGGCCCTGTGACTACACCTTC.

V gene TRBV6-1 combines with J gene TRBJ2-2; D unclear. Trimming shortened V by 4 bases and J by 8 bases, and 20 bases separated the two germline ends. The CDR3 runs to 16 residues. CDR1 and CDR2 from the germline V gene are MNHNS and SASEGT. In nucleotides, the CDR3 is TGTGCCAGCAGTGCCCGGGCCGAACTTCCTAATGGGGAGCTGTTTTTT. Translating gives CASSARAELPNGELFF.